This TCR beta chain was sequenced in a study of siplizumab effects on memory and regulatory T cells (dated by TCRdb to the late 2010s). Turning to the overall study: The study looked at the effect of siplizumab, an anti-CD2 antibody, on alloreactive T-cell subsets in allogeneic mixed lymphocyte reactions made from human PBMCs.

What the study reported, not specific to this receptor: Among mappable alloreactive CD4+ clones, an average Treg-derived fraction of less than 70% was observed with siplizumab, compared with 26.9% in control reactions. Unstimulated naive T cells appeared to be more diverse than memory T cells, and naive cells seemed to make a substantial contribution to the alloresponse. The suppressive function of proliferating Tregs from siplizumab cultures was not functionally confirmed. Siplizumab significantly reduced the cumulative frequency of alloreactive sequences traceable to unstimulated CD4+ memory T cells. Sequences below about 10^-5 frequency were poorly captured, so only a minor fraction of alloreactive clones could be mapped to unstimulated subsets. For roughly 75-96% of proliferating CD4+ or CD8+ clones, no naive or memory phenotype could be assigned.

The protocol used for the library was the immunoSEQ multiplex PCR assay. Roughly 10^5 TCR templates per sample were assayed on the deep sequencing platform. Genomic DNA extracted from sorted T cells was used for TCRbeta CDR3 sequencing. The original pipeline was this. The R programming language was used for clonal analysis of TCRbeta CDR3 data. Comparing unstimulated samples against CFSE-low samples taken after the reaction was how alloreactive CD4+ and CD8+ clones were defined. Regulatory or non-regulatory origin of alloreactive CD4+ clones was assigned by matching sequences to the sorted unstimulated Treg and non-Treg repertoires. Not all clones reach the TCRdb copy of this immuneACCESS table, which keeps in-frame sequences only. Checked studies attribute under half of the gap to unresolved V genes and leave the rest unexplained. Clonal size and the V and J genes are those of that table, whereas D and trimming came from the DNA. This sample holds over 100,000 clones; just under 95% were observed only once. Approximately 0.17% of the sample comes from the top ten.

TCRbeta CDR3 sequencing was performed on sorted unstimulated T cells and on proliferating T cells recovered from mixed lymphocyte reactions. Fresh whole blood from approximately ten HLA-typed healthy donors was used to isolate PBMCs. Unstimulated CD4+ non-regulatory T cells were FACS-sorted to map the origin of alloreactive clones. CDR1 and CDR2 are drawn from the germline V gene: SGHNT, YENEEA. Spanning cysteine to phenylalanine, the CDR3 consists of 13 amino acids. Left in the record is the CDR3 DNA by itself, 39 bases read in frame from the first base. V is cut by 5 bases and J by 1 base, and the space between the germline ends is 8 bases. As concerns this clone: Its antigen has not been determined. This may be a read error, as it is one base from a much larger clone.

The TCR sequence derives from a human donor in good health. Sequencing input: non-Treg CD4+ T cells sorted from blood. In the paper's terms, the cell subset or site label means: FACS-sorted unstimulated CD4+ non-regulatory T cells. The chain links TRBV11-3 with TRBJ1-1, with a tentative D gene TRBD1 over 6 matching bases. The base sequence is TGTGCCAGCAGCAAACAGGGGAACACTGAAGCTTTCTTT. The resulting protein is CASSKQGNTEAFF.